Listed below are T cell receptor beta chains from one sample, sequenced in a study of cytomegalovirus exposure and HLA in healthy donors. Sequenced by immunoSEQ multiplex PCR; TCRdb stores in-frame clones only, minus some. The sample lists roughly 170,000 clones, 70% to 90% seen once, with around 0.8% in the top ten. The sequenced material came from PBMCs. These receptors were taken from a woman aged 18-35 years in good health and CMV-seronegative. Both conserved end residues are part of each CDR3. D genes are given only for firm matches. The listing skips clone size in some rows; elsewhere it reads once, few, many or a size class.

D gene: NA
V gene: TRBV5-5
J gene: TRBJ2-2
clone size: NA
CDR3 protein: CASSSPQGGANTGELFF
CDR3 DNA: TGTGCCAGCAGCTCCCCCCAAGGGGGGGCGAACACCGGGGAGCTGTTTTTT

D gene: NA
V gene: TRBV7-2
J gene: TRBJ2-1
clone size: NA
CDR3 protein: CASSLGGGSYNEQFF
CDR3 DNA: TGTGCCAGCAGCTTAGGAGGAGGGTCCTACAATGAGCAGTTCTTC

D gene: TRBD2
V gene: TRBV7-2
J gene: TRBJ2-7
clone size: NA
CDR3 protein: CASSRTRAYEQYF
CDR3 DNA: TGTGCCAGCAGCCGGACTAGAGCCTACGAGCAGTACTTC

D gene: TRBD2
V gene: TRBV4-2
J gene: TRBJ2-2
clone size: NA
CDR3 protein: CASSQVVQAGDTGELFF
CDR3 DNA: TGTGCCAGCAGCCAAGTCGTGCAAGCGGGAGACACCGGGGAGCTGTTTTTT

D gene: NA
V gene: TRBV6-5
J gene: TRBJ1-2
clone size: NA
CDR3 protein: CASSERWGLGGYTF
CDR3 DNA: TGTGCCAGCAGTGAACGGTGGGGCTTGGGAGGCTACACCTTC

D gene: NA
V gene: TRBV2
J gene: TRBJ1-2
clone size: NA
CDR3 protein: CASSGTVSGYGYTF
CDR3 DNA: TGTGCCAGCAGTGGGACAGTCTCGGGCTATGGCTACACCTTC

D gene: TRBD1
V gene: TRBV7-9
J gene: TRBJ2-5
clone size: NA
CDR3 protein: CASSDRQGAWETQYF
CDR3 DNA: TGTGCCAGCAGCGATCGACAGGGGGCATGGGAGACCCAGTACTTC

D gene: TRBD1
V gene: TRBV7-2
J gene: TRBJ2-7
clone size: NA
CDR3 protein: CASSKGGSYEQYF
CDR3 DNA: TGTGCCAGCAGCAAAGGGGGCAGCTACGAGCAGTACTTC

D gene: TRBD2
V gene: TRBV5-1
J gene: TRBJ2-1
clone size: NA
CDR3 protein: CASRYGLADNEQFF
CDR3 DNA: TGCGCCAGCAGATATGGACTAGCGGACAATGAGCAGTTCTTC

D gene: NA
V gene: TRBV4-2
J gene: TRBJ2-7
clone size: NA
CDR3 protein: CASSQEVQTYEQYF
CDR3 DNA: TGTGCCAGCAGCCAAGAGGTACAGACCTACGAGCAGTACTTC

D gene: NA
V gene: TRBV5-6
J gene: TRBJ1-3
clone size: once
CDR3 protein: CASSLPTLSGNTIYF
CDR3 DNA: TGTGCCAGCAGCTTGCCGACACTCTCTGGAAACACCATATATTTT

D gene: NA
V gene: TRBV15
J gene: TRBJ2-2
clone size: NA
CDR3 protein: CATSRDRNRAGGELFF
CDR3 DNA: TGTGCCACCAGCAGAGATCGGAACAGGGCCGGCGGGGAGCTGTTTTTT

D gene: NA
V gene: TRBV4-3
J gene: TRBJ2-7
clone size: NA
CDR3 protein: CASSQDLPQGGEQYF
CDR3 DNA: TGCGCCAGCAGCCAAGATCTACCGCAGGGAGGCGAGCAGTACTTC

D gene: NA
V gene: TRBV7-9
J gene: TRBJ1-1
clone size: NA
CDR3 protein: CASSRVSANTEAFF
CDR3 DNA: TGTGCCAGCAGCCGGGTGTCGGCGAACACTGAAGCTTTCTTT

D gene: TRBD1
V gene: TRBV28
J gene: TRBJ1-1
clone size: NA
CDR3 protein: CASIQTGGAEAFF
CDR3 DNA: TGTGCCAGCATCCAGACAGGGGGCGCGGAAGCTTTCTTT

D gene: NA
V gene: TRBV4-1
J gene: TRBJ2-4
clone size: few
CDR3 protein: CASSPIDRAKNIQYF
CDR3 DNA: TGCGCCAGCAGCCCCATAGACAGAGCCAAAAACATTCAGTACTTC

D gene: NA
V gene: TRBV30
J gene: TRBJ1-1
clone size: NA
CDR3 protein: CAWTPGVGEAFF
CDR3 DNA: TGTGCCTGGACTCCAGGGGTTGGTGAAGCTTTCTTT

D gene: TRBD1
V gene: TRBV7-9
J gene: TRBJ2-1
clone size: NA
CDR3 protein: CASSLGQGAYGNEQFF
CDR3 DNA: TGTGCCAGCAGCTTAGGACAGGGGGCGTACGGCAATGAGCAGTTCTTC

D gene: NA
V gene: TRBV6-1
J gene: TRBJ1-1
clone size: NA
CDR3 protein: CASSPTENTEAFF
CDR3 DNA: TGTGCCAGCAGTCCTACAGAGAACACTGAAGCTTTCTTT

D gene: TRBD2
V gene: TRBV7-2
J gene: TRBJ2-7
clone size: NA
CDR3 protein: CASSLNGRGGEQYF
CDR3 DNA: TGTGCCAGCAGCTTAAACGGGAGGGGGGGGGAGCAGTACTTC

D gene: NA
V gene: TRBV11-2
J gene: TRBJ2-4
clone size: NA
CDR3 protein: CASSLDVMISIQYF
CDR3 DNA: TGTGCCAGCAGCTTAGATGTAATGATTAGCATTCAGTACTTC

D gene: NA
V gene: TRBV30
J gene: TRBJ1-2
clone size: NA
CDR3 protein: CAWSGMTQVYYGYTF
CDR3 DNA: TGTGCCTGGAGTGGAATGACGCAGGTTTACTATGGCTACACCTTC

D gene: NA
V gene: TRBV5-1
J gene: TRBJ2-1
clone size: NA
CDR3 protein: CASSPQFDEQFF
CDR3 DNA: TGCGCCAGCAGCCCCCAGTTCGATGAGCAGTTCTTC

D gene: TRBD1
V gene: TRBV7-9
J gene: TRBJ1-5
clone size: NA
CDR3 protein: CASSPKTGSGNQPQHF
CDR3 DNA: TGTGCCAGCAGCCCGAAGACAGGGTCGGGGAATCAGCCCCAGCATTTT